This T cell receptor beta chain was documented in a study of shared clonotypes between healthy human individuals. Study information: Three plates each covered CD4 naive and memory; CD8 naive two, CD8 memory one.

Per the authors' pipeline: Filtering differed because ImmunoSEQ produced junction-only sequences that carried no quality scores. Sequencing was performed with immunoSEQ multiplex PCR; in TCRdb, only in-frame clones are kept and a portion is missing. D and trimming were read from the DNA, whereas the V and J calls and clone size are those reported in that table. The table has under 1,900,000 clones, approximately 98.5% seen once. The sequence was collected from a man aged 30 to 39 in good health. Input material: naive CD4+ T cells sorted from blood. Subset denoted: CD45RA+ positively selected.

The CDR3 nucleotides are TGCGCCAGCTCTTTCGGCACCGGTCCAGCATATACCTACGAGCAGTACTTC. Translation gives CASSFGTGPAYTYEQYF. The chain combines TRBV10-1 with TRBJ2-7; D uncertain. This CDR3 is 17 amino acids long. Between the trimmed V and J ends, which lost 8 bases and 2 bases, there was a span of 25 bases. The V gene's germline CDR1 is WNHNN and CDR2 SYGVQD (reference sequence).